This T cell receptor (beta chain) was sequenced during a study of blood T cell repertoires in COVID-19. At the level of the study: There were acute and convalescent COVID-19 samples, and they came from the United States, Italy and Spain. From T cells, B-cell-depleted T cells, or PBMCs came the material, which was cDNA or gDNA.

Authors' processing steps: Reference gene primer amplification yielded estimated nucleated cell counts. Profiling relied on immunoSEQ multiplex PCR, and the TCRdb table lists in-frame clones only, not all of them. D and trimming were read from the DNA, whereas the V and J calls and clone size are those reported in that table. In the table there are roughly 95,000 clones, approximately 80% of which are singletons. Germline values: CDR1 GTSNPN, CDR2 SVGIG (reference sequence). Trimming cost V 0 bases and J 5 bases; bases outside gene matches: 3. This CDR3 region has 15 residues. The rearrangement joins TRBV30 to TRBJ2-1; 11 bases are shared with TRBD2. The source of this sequence is a man aged 60 to 69 with acute or convalescent COVID-19. The sequenced sample consisted of peripheral blood. The CDR3 protein is CAWSVGLAGHNEQFF. The DNA for the CDR3 is TGTGCCTGGAGTGTAGGACTAGCGGGCCACAATGAGCAGTTCTTC.